The table lists the clone carrying this TCR beta chain with many counts. Germline CDR1 and CDR2: MDHEN and SYDVKM. The CDR3 sequence is 14 residues long. The junction had 4 bases not matched to a gene; V was cut back by 6 bases and J by 0 bases. The data were obtained in a study of T-cell reconstitution after alpha-beta-depleted transplantation in children. Unique molecular identifiers tagged the TCRbeta library. TCRdb itself ran the PCR reads through MiXCR, one entry per CDR3 protein. The table shows 300,000 to 400,000 distinct CDR3 sequences, with 15% to 20% occurring only once. The gene calls are TRBV28 and TRBJ2-7; 8 bases are shared with TRBD1. Sequencing used PBMCs, mostly from graft donor cells, obtained 360 days after TCRalphabeta/CD19-depleted stem cell transplant. This clonotype originated in a male patient aged 2-10 years who had a stem cell transplant for acute lymphoblastic leukemia, so the T cells may come from the graft donor. CDR3 amino acids: CASRDRGLSYEQYF. CDR3 nucleotides: TGTGCCAGCAGAGACAGGGGACTCTCCTACGAGCAGTACTTC.